The 32 T cell receptor beta chains presented below share a single source sample, sequenced in a study of T cells in Graves' hyperthyroidism and ophthalmopathy. Researchers amplified the TCR beta CDR3 regions from RNA transcripts. During a first-round RT-PCR of the TCR CDR3, the HTBI primer set was used. TCRdb re-derived calls from the multiplex PCR reads in MiXCR, one entry per CDR3 protein. Here the sample spans around 300,000 distinct CDR3 sequences, approximately 21% being singletons. Specimen: blood. All receptors come from a young man with Graves' ophthalmopathy.

This clonotype was counted ten times or more. V usage is TRBV9 and J usage is TRBJ2-7, with D possibly being TRBD1 (5 bases). V lost 2 bases to trimming and J lost 2 bases, with 11 bases between them. This CDR3 region has 14 residues. Germline V gene sequence: CDR1 SGDLS, CDR2 YYNGEE. The DNA for the CDR3 is TGTGCCAGCAGCGTTGCCGACAGAACCTACGAGCAGTACTTC. This translates into CASSVADRTYEQYF.

This clonotype came up many times. The J gene is TRBJ2-7, the V gene TRBV6-1; D unresolved. The CDR3 totals 13 residues. Trimming took 9 bases from V and 4 from J, leaving 16 bases between them. Looked up from germline, CDR1 is MNHNS and CDR2 is SASEGT. CDR3 region: CASNQYPSYEQYF. The DNA for the CDR3 is TGTGCCAGTAATCAGTACCCCTCGTACGAGCAGTACTTC.

This clonotype came up many times. The chain carries TRBV28 and TRBJ2-1; TRBD1 matches 7 bases. V gave up 1 base and J gave up 9 bases; unmatched junction bases: 6. Germline V gene lookup returns CDR1 MDHEN and CDR2 SYDVKM. The CDR3 is 14 amino acids. CDR3 bases: TGTGCCAGCAGTTTATCGACAGGGAATTTTGAGCAGTTCTTC. As protein: CASSLSTGNFEQFF.

The chain carries TRBV7-9 and TRBJ2-1; D gene uncertain. Trimming stripped 1 base from V and 8 bases from J, with 9 bases between. CDR3 length equals 13 residues. The germline V gene has CDR1 SEHNR and CDR2 FQNEAQ (reference sequence). Here the CDR3 reads CASSLEPHHEQFF. CDR3 nucleotides: TGTGCCAGCAGCTTAGAACCCCACCATGAGCAGTTCTTC.

In its sample, this clonotype was seen a few times. The rearrangement joins TRBV9 to TRBJ2-3; D remains unclear. V lost 7 bases and J lost 0, with 18 bases in between. The germline gives CDR1 SGDLS, CDR2 YYNGEE. There are 16 residues in the CDR3. DNA of the CDR3: TGTGCCAGCGCCTGGAGCAACGAACGTAGCACAGATACGCAGTATTTT. Translated: CASAWSNERSTDTQYF.

This clonotype was detected a few times. The chain is built from TRBV6-1 and TRBJ1-1, with D unresolved. The V gene's germline CDR1 is MNHNS and CDR2 SASEGT. This CDR3 has 22 amino acids. V lost 7 bases to trimming and J lost 4 bases, with 40 bases between them. CDR3 bases: TGTGCCAGCAACCCACTCTGGGGAACTGTCGGTCACAATTCAGTGGTGAGCACTGAAGCTTTCTTT. As protein: CASNPLWGTVGHNSVVSTEAFF.

The chain carries TRBV29-1 and TRBJ2-1; perhaps TRBD2 as D (6 bases). Germline V gene sequence: CDR1 SQVTM, CDR2 ANQGSEA. The V gene lost 3 bases and the J gene lost 6 bases, with 18 bases spanning the gap. The CDR3 spans 15 residues. In nucleotides, the CDR3 is TGCAGCGTTGAGGGACCCAAGCGGGTTTTCAATGAGCAGTTCTTC. This sequence encodes CSVEGPKRVFNEQFF.

The chain carries TRBV11-1 and TRBJ1-4; TRBD1 is a possible D gene (5 bases). The germline V gene encodes CDR1 SGHAT and CDR2 FQDESV (reference sequence). The CDR3 covers 15 residues. V dropped 1 base and J dropped 8 bases, with 14 bases sitting between them. CDR3 in amino acids: CASSLVQVGSEKLFF. DNA of the CDR3: TGTGCCAGCAGCTTAGTACAGGTCGGGTCCGAAAAACTGTTTTTT.

This rearrangement joins TRBV28 to TRBJ2-7; D uncertain. In germline, CDR1 is MDHEN, CDR2 SYDVKM. The CDR3 runs to 13 residues. Trimming stripped 8 bases from V and 3 bases from J, with 14 bases between. The chain's CDR3 is CASGIGIDYEQYF. As DNA, the CDR3 is TGTGCCAGCGGAATAGGCATCGACTACGAGCAGTACTTC.

This clonotype appeared many times. The V and J genes are TRBV20-1 and TRBJ1-1, with 8 nucleotides matching TRBD1. V lost 4 bases and J lost 9; bases outside the gene matches: 4. Germline V gives CDR1 DFQATT, CDR2 SNEGSKA (reference sequence). The CDR3 length is 11 residues. DNA for the CDR3: TGCAGTGCTAAGAGACAGGGGAAAGCTTTCTTT. Protein sequence: CSAKRQGKAFF.

This clonotype has a handful of counts. V gene TRBV7-3 combines with J gene TRBJ1-1; no clear D gene. V was pared by 5 bases and J by 1 base, with 14 bases between. CDR1 and CDR2 (germline): SGHTA, FQGTGA. CDR3 size: 15 residues. The CDR3 loop reads CASSPDPAGNTEAFF. CDR3 nucleotides: TGTGCCAGCAGCCCAGACCCGGCTGGGAACACTGAAGCTTTCTTT. Based on the CDR3 plus reference TRBV7-3 and TRBJ1-1, the full variable domain is GAGVSQTPSNKVTEKGKYVELRCDPISGHTALYWYRQSLGQGPEFLIYFQGTGAADDSGLPNDRFFAVRPEGSVSTLKIQRTERGDSAVYLCASSPDPAGNTEAFFGQGTRLTVV.

This clonotype was recorded many times. The CDR3 region has the DNA TGTGCCAGCACCCCTGGGCGGTCTATCTATGGCTACACCTTC. Translated, it gives CASTPGRSIYGYTF. The V gene is TRBV12-3 or TRBV12-4, the J gene TRBJ1-2, with D unresolved. The germline V and J ends were trimmed by 7 bases and 4 bases, with 16 bases remaining between them. The length of the CDR3 is 14 residues.

Only a few counts were recorded for this clonotype. The V call is TRBV7-2, the J call TRBJ2-1; possible D gene TRBD2, 5 bases. CDR1 is SGHTA, CDR2 FQGNSA, per germline. V was pared by 8 bases and J by 0 bases, with 14 bases between. This CDR3 is built from 15 residues. This CDR3 reads CASPIGGGSYNEQFF. In DNA, the CDR3 is TGTGCCAGCCCGATCGGTGGAGGCTCCTACAATGAGCAGTTCTTC.

This chain joins TRBV10-3 and TRBJ1-2; D is possibly TRBD1 (6 bases). The CDR3 consists of 14 residues. CDR1 is ENHRY, CDR2 SYGVKD, per germline. The V end was cut by 3 bases, the J end by 3 bases, with 11 bases between. Written as DNA, the CDR3 is TGTGCCATCAGTGAACGACAGGCCCACTATGGCTACACCTTC. It specifies CAISERQAHYGYTF.

In this sample, this clonotype turned up a few times. One end of the junction does not line up with germline, which may come from a read error. The chain uses TRBV7-9 and TRBJ1-4; D may be TRBD1 (6 bases). CDR1 and CDR2 from the germline V gene are SEHNR and FQNEAQ (reference sequence). The CDR3 runs to 14 residues. The CDR3 loop is CANSGGALNEKLFF. The CDR3 bases are TGTGCCAACAGCGGGGGGGCCCTTAATGAAAAACTGTTTTTT.

The chain recombines TRBV30 with TRBJ1-4; 7 bases line up with TRBD1. This CDR3 has 13 residues. Germline loops: CDR1 GTSNPN, CDR2 SVGIG (reference sequence). Trimming at V came to 3 bases and at J to 5 bases, leaving 3 bases not matched to a gene. For the CDR3, the DNA is TGTGCCTGGAGGGGACAGCTAAATGAAAAACTGTTTTTT. The encoded protein is CAWRGQLNEKLFF.

This chain connects TRBV10-3 to TRBJ2-5, with a weak D call TRBD1 (6 bases). The CDR3 is 14 amino acids. Deletions cut 0 bases from V and 4 bases from J, with 9 bases between. Germline assignment: CDR1 ENHRY and CDR2 SYGVKD. The chain's CDR3 is CAISESDSRETQYF. In DNA, the CDR3 is TGTGCCATCAGTGAGTCGGACAGCCGAGAGACCCAGTACTTC.

This clonotype was counted at least ten times. In nucleotides, the CDR3 is TGTGCCAGCAGCCAAAGTACAGGGGGGAGTCAGCCCCAGCATTTT. This encodes CASSQSTGGSQPQHF. The rearrangement links TRBV3-1 to TRBJ1-5; 8 bases map to TRBD1. The germline gives CDR1 LGHDT, CDR2 YNNKEL (reference sequence). V gave up 2 bases and J gave up 6 bases; unmatched junction bases: 6. CDR3 size: 15 residues.

This clonotype was counted many times. This rearrangement joins TRBV20-1 to TRBJ2-7; TRBD1 matches 9 bases. The CDR3 is 14 residues long. The V and J ends lost 0 bases and 3 bases, in that order; junction bases with no gene match: 3. Germline CDR1 and CDR2: DFQATT and SNEGSKA (reference sequence). CDR3 bases: TGCAGTGCTAGAGATAAGGGACAGGGCTACGAGCAGTACTTC. Protein product: CSARDKGQGYEQYF.

This clonotype was found a few times. The chain links TRBV5-1 to TRBJ2-1; 8 positions match TRBD1. CDR3 length equals 14 residues. From germline, CDR1 is SGHRS and CDR2 YFSETQ. The J segment lost 7 bases and the V segment lost 0 bases, leaving 3 bases of the junction unmatched. This chain's CDR3 is CASSLGDRLNEQFF. CDR3 in DNA: TGCGCCAGCAGCTTGGGGGACAGGCTTAATGAGCAGTTCTTC.

This clonotype was observed a few times. This sequence joins TRBV18 and TRBJ1-1; no clear D gene. Trimming cost V 5 bases and J 7 bases, with 11 bases left between them. The germline V gene has CDR1 KGHSH and CDR2 LQKENI. The CDR3 extends over 12 amino acids. The CDR3 is CASSRAGSEAFF. The CDR3 DNA reads as TGTGCCAGCTCAAGGGCGGGGAGTGAAGCTTTCTTT.

This clonotype was picked up many times. The chain carries TRBV28 and TRBJ2-5, with 7 positions matching TRBD1. The junction had 22 bases not matched to a gene; V was cut back by 5 bases and J by 7 bases. Germline values: CDR1 MDHEN, CDR2 SYDVKM. This CDR3 has 18 amino acids. The CDR3: CASSPRWDSSSAKVTQYF. As DNA, the CDR3 is TGTGCCAGCAGTCCTCGATGGGACAGCTCTTCCGCCAAGGTGACCCAGTACTTC.

This clonotype has at least ten counts. J is TRBJ2-7 and V is TRBV2; TRBD2 matches at 9 bases. Germline values: CDR1 SNHLY, CDR2 FYNNEI. The ends lost 3 bases at V and 5 bases at J; junction bases unmatched: 5. CDR3 length: 14 residues. CDR3 residues: CASSDLAGVHEQYF. CDR3 coding DNA: TGTGCCAGCAGTGATTTAGCGGGAGTACACGAGCAGTACTTC.

The rearrangement joins TRBV28 to TRBJ1-5; D may be TRBD1 (5 bases). The CDR3 sequence is 16 residues long. CDR1 is MDHEN and CDR2 is SYDVKM in the germline V gene. V dropped 4 bases and J dropped 2 bases, with 15 bases sitting between them. Written as DNA, the CDR3 is TGTGCCAGCAGTTCATTGGTCCCGACAGGCAATCAGCCCCAGCATTTT. This sequence encodes CASSSLVPTGNQPQHF.

This clonotype was observed at least ten times. The chain employs TRBV20-1 and TRBJ2-7; possibly TRBD1 or TRBD2 for D (6 bases each). There are 21 residues in the CDR3. V was shortened by 2 bases and J by 3 bases, with 35 bases between the two germline ends. Germline assignment: CDR1 DFQATT and CDR2 SNEGSKA (reference sequence). The CDR3 nucleotides are TGCAGTGCTAGATCTGAAGGCCTTAATTGGGGAGGCACAGGGTCGAACTACGAGCAGTACTTC. It encodes CSARSEGLNWGGTGSNYEQYF.

This clonotype was observed many times. The chain employs TRBV12-3 or TRBV12-4 and TRBJ1-5; TRBD1 matches 7 bases. This CDR3 region has 16 residues. The trim removed 5 bases at V and 3 bases at J, leaving 10 bases unmatched. This CDR3 reads CASSRRTGTHNQPQHF. In DNA, the CDR3 is TGTGCCAGCAGTCGTCGGACAGGCACCCACAATCAGCCCCAGCATTTT.

Regarding this clonotype: No conserved phenylalanine or tryptophan is present at the end of the CDR3, so a read error is the likely explanation. The rearrangement links TRBV6-5 to TRBJ1-2, with D unresolved. The CDR3 is 13 amino acids. Germline V CDR1 and CDR2: MNHEY, SVGAGI. Trimming shortened V by 0 bases and J by 6 bases, and 8 bases separated the two germline ends. The chain's CDR3 is CASSYSNGDGYTY. The CDR3 DNA follows: TGTGCCAGCAGTTACTCGAACGGAGATGGCTACACCTAC.

CDR3 residues: CASQTSSYEQYF. Here the CDR3 DNA reads TGTGCCAGCCAAACCTCGTCCTACGAGCAGTACTTC. The chain links TRBV28 to TRBJ2-7, with D unresolved. This CDR3 spans 12 amino acids. The V end was cut by 8 bases, the J end by 1 base, with 9 bases between. Germline V CDR1 and CDR2: MDHEN, SYDVKM.

This clonotype was detected only a few times. The chain is built from TRBV29-1 and TRBJ2-3; 10 nucleotides align to TRBD2. CDR1 is SQVTM, CDR2 ANQGSEA, per germline. J gave up 7 bases and V 5 bases, and 6 bases lay outside the gene matches. The CDR3 covers 13 residues. CDR3 in DNA: TGCAGCGTTAAGGTAGCGGGAGGAAATACGCAGTATTTT. Its translation is CSVKVAGGNTQYF.

The chain combines TRBV29-1 with TRBJ1-3; no definite D call. The V gene lost 7 bases and the J gene lost 0 bases, with 10 bases spanning the gap. Germline CDR1 and CDR2: SQVTM and ANQGSEA. This CDR3 has 13 residues. The CDR3 sequence: CSAEGRSGNTIYF. The CDR3 bases are TGCAGCGCCGAAGGCCGCTCTGGAAACACCATATATTTT.

At least ten counts were recorded for this clonotype. The chain recombines TRBV28 with TRBJ1-5; 10 bases match TRBD1. Germline-derived CDR1 and CDR2 are MDHEN and SYDVKM. The ends lost 5 bases at V and 1 base at J; junction bases unmatched: 11. This CDR3 region has 18 residues. The CDR3 DNA follows: TGTGCCAGCAGTACGAGCCGGGACAGGGGTGACAGCAATCAGCCCCAGCATTTT. Translation gives CASSTSRDRGDSNQPQHF.

This clonotype was recorded many times. The chain joins TRBV4-2 to TRBJ1-2; D is ambiguous. The CDR3 is 13 amino acids. Trimming took off 4 bases at V and 4 bases at J, with 10 bases between the two ends. Germline V lookup: CDR1 LGHNA, CDR2 YNFKEQ. The CDR3 loop is CASSPRVAYGYTF. CDR3 sequence (DNA): TGTGCCAGCAGCCCGAGGGTGGCCTATGGCTACACCTTC.